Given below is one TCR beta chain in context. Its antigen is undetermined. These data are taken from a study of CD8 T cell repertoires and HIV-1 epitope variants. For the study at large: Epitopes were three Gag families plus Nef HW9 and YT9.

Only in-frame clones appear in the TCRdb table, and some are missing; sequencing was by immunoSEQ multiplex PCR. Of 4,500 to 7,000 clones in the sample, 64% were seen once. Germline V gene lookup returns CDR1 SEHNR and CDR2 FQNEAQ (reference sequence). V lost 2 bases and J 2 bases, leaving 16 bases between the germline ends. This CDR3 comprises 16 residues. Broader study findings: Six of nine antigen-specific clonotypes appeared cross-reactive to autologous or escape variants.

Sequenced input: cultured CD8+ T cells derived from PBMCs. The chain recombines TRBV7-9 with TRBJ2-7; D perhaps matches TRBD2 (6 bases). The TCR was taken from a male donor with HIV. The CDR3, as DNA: TGTGCCAGCAGCTTAACCTCAGGGACTTTCGCCTACGAGCAGTACTTC. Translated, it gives CASSLTSGTFAYEQYF.